The present TCR beta chain was sequenced within a study of vaccination and CD4 T cells after COVID-19. Study-level background: Investigators stimulated cells with overlapping spike peptides drawn from SARS-CoV-2, HCoV-NL63, HCoV-OC43 and HCoV-229E.

Cultured CD4+ T cell DNA was sequenced using the Oncomine TCR Beta short-read assay. In this case, cultured CD4+ T cells provided the extracted genomic DNA. TCRdb fed the PCR reads into MiXCR, producing one record per CDR3 protein. The sample includes 8,000 to 9,500 distinct CDR3 sequences, around 70% of them seen just once. Trimming stripped 6 bases from V and 1 base from J, with 9 bases between. This CDR3 comprises 13 residues. The germline gives CDR1 SGHAT, CDR2 FQNNGV. Treatment indicated: roughly 11-day PBMC culture with coronavirus spike peptide pools or control peptides (ViraFEST assay). The authors swapped half the medium for fresh IL-2 medium on days 3 and 7. Comment on this clonotype: Its antigen remains unidentified.

The sample taken for sequencing was CD4+ T cells from blood, cultured in vitro. The clonotype comes from a human donor who had recovered from COVID-19. The chain combines TRBV11-2 with TRBJ1-2; no clear D gene. The CDR3 bases are TGTGCCAGCAGACCCGACGATAACTATGGCTACACCTTC. This sequence encodes CASRPDDNYGYTF.